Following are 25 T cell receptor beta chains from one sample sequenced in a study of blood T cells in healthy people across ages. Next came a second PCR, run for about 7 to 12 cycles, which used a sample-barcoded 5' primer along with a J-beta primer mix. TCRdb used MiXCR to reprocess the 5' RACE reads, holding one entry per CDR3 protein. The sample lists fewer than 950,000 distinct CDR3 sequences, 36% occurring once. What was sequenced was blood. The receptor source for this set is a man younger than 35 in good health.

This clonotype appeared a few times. CDR3 protein: CASSPQTQSSYNEQFF. The CDR3 DNA sequence: TGTGCCAGCAGCCCCCAGACCCAGAGCTCCTACAATGAGCAGTTCTTC. The rearrangement links TRBV7-3 to TRBJ2-1; D call uncertain. The ends were cut back, 5 bases at V and 0 bases at J, with 14 bases in the middle. CDR1 is SGHTA, CDR2 FQGTGA, per germline. CDR3 length: 16 residues.

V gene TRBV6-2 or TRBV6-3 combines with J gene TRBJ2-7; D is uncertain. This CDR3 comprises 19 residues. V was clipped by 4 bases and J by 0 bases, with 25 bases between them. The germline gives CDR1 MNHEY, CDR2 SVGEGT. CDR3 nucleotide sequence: TGTGCCAGCAGTTTTACTCCCCGGGTTACATTGACGAACTCCTACGAGCAGTACTTC. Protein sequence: CASSFTPRVTLTNSYEQYF.

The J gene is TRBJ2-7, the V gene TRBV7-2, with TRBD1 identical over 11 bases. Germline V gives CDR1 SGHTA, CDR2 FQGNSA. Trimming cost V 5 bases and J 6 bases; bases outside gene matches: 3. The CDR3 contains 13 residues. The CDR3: CASSGTGGLEQYF. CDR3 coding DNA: TGTGCCAGCAGCGGGACAGGGGGTCTCGAGCAGTACTTC.

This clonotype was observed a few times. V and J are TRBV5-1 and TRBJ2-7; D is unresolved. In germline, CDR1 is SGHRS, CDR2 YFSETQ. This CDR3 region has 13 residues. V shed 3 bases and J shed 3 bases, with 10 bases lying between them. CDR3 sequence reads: CASSSMDLYEQYF. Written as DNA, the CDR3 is TGCGCCAGCAGCTCGATGGACCTCTACGAGCAGTACTTC.

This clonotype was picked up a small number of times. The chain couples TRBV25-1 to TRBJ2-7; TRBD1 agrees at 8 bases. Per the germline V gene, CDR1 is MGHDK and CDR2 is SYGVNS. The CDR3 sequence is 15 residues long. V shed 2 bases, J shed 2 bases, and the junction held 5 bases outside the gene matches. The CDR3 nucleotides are TGTGCCAGCAGTGAAGCCGGGACAGGAGCCTACGAGCAGTACTTC. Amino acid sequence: CASSEAGTGAYEQYF.

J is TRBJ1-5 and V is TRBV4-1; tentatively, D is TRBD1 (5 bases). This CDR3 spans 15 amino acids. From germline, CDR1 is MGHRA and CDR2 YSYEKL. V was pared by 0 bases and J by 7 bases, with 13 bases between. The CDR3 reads CASSQDRQGGQPQHF. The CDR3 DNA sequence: TGCGCCAGCAGCCAAGATCGGCAGGGTGGCCAGCCCCAGCATTTT.

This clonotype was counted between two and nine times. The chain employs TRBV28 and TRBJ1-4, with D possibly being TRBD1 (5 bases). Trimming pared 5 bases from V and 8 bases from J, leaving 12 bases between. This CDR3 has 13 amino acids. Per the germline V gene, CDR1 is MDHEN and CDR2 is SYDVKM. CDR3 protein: CASSVRGGEKLFF. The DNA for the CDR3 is TGTGCCAGCAGTGTTAGGGGCGGCGAAAAACTGTTTTTT.

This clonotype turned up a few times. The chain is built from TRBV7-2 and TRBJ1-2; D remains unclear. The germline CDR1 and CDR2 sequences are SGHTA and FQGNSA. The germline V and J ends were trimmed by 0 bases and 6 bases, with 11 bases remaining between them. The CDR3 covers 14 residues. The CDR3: CASSLAGVGDGYTF. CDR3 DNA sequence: TGTGCCAGCAGCTTAGCGGGTGTTGGGGATGGCTACACCTTC. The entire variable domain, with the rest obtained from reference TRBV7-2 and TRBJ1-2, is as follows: GAGVSQSPSNKVTEKGKDVELRCDPISGHTALYWYRQSLGQGLEFLIYFQGNSAPDKSGLPSDRFSAERTGGSVSTLTIQRTQQEDSAVYLCASSLAGVGDGYTFGSGTRLTVV.

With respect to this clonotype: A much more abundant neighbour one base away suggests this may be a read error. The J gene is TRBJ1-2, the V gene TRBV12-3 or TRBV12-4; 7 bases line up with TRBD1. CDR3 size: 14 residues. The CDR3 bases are TGTGCCAGCCGTTTAGAGGGGGCATTCTATGGCTACACCTTC. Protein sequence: CASRLEGAFYGYTF.

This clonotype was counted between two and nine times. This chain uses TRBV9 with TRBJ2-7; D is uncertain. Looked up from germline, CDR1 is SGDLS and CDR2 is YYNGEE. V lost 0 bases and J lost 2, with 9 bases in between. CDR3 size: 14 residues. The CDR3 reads CASSVDSGPYEQYF. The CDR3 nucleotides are TGTGCCAGCAGCGTAGATTCGGGTCCCTACGAGCAGTACTTC.

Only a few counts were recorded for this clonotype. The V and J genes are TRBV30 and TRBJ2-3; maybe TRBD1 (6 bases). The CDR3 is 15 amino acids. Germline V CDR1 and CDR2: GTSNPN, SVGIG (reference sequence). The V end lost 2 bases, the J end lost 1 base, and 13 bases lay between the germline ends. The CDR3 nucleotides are TGTGCCTGGAGTAAAACAGGGTCCCGCACAGATACGCAGTATTTT. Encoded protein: CAWSKTGSRTDTQYF.

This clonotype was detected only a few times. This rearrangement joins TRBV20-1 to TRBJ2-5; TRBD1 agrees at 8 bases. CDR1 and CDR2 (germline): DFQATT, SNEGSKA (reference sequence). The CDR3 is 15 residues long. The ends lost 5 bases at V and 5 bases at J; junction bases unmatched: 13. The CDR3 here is CSAPTLTGVRETQYF. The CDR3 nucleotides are TGCAGTGCTCCAACCTTGACAGGGGTACGGGAGACCCAGTACTTC.

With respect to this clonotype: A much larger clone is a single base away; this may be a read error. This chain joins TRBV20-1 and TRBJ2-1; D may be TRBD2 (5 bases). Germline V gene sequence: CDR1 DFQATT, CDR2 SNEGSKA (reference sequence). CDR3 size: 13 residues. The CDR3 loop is CSTREWSSNEQFF. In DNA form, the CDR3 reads TGCAGTACTAGAGAGTGGAGCAGCAATGAGCAGTTCTTC.

The CDR3 nucleotides read TGCAGCGTTGAAGATCCCTCGGGACGACCCTCCTACAATGAGCAGTACTTC. This translates into CSVEDPSGRPSYNEQYF. The chain couples TRBV29-1 to TRBJ2-1; D tentatively reads TRBD1 or TRBD2 (5 bases each). The J call may be incorrect, as the DNA end agrees better with TRBJ2-7. Per germline, CDR1 SQVTM and CDR2 ANQGSEA. This CDR3 is 17 amino acids long.

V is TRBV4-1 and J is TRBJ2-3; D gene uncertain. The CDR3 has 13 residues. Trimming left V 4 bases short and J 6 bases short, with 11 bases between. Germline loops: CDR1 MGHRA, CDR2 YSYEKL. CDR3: CASSPPPEDTQYF. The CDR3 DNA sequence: TGCGCCAGCAGCCCTCCCCCCGAGGATACGCAGTATTTT.

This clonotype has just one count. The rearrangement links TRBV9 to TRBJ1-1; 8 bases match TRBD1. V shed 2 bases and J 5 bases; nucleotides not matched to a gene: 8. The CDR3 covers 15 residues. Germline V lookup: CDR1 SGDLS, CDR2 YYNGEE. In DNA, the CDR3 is TGTGCCAGCAGCGTCGTATCTCAGGGGGCAACTGAAGCTTTCTTT. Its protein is CASSVVSQGATEAFF. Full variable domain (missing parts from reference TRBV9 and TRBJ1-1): DSGVTQTPKHLITATGQRVTLRCSPRSGDLSVYWYQQSLDQGLQFLIQYYNGEERAKGNILERFSAQQFPDLHSELNLSSLELGDSALYFCASSVVSQGATEAFFGQGTRLTVV.

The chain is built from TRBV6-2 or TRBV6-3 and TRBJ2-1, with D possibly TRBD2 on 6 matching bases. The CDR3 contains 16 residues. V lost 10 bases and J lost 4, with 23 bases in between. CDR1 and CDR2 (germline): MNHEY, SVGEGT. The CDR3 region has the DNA TGTGCCACCGCCCCGGGCCGCGGGGTTTCGTACAATGAGCAGTTCTTC. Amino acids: CATAPGRGVSYNEQFF.

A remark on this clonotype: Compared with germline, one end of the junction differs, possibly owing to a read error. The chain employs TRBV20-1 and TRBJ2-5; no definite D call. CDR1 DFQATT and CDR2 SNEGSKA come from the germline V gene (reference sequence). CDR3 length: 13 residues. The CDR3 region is CSAKQQAQETQYF. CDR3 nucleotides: TGCAGTGCTAAACAACAAGCACAAGAGACCCAGTACTTT.

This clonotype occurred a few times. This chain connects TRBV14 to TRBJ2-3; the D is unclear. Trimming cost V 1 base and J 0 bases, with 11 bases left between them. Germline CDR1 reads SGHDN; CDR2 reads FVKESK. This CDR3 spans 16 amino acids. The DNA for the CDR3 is TGTGCCAGCAGCCAAGTGACCGGTCTTAGCACAGATACGCAGTATTTT. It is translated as CASSQVTGLSTDTQYF.

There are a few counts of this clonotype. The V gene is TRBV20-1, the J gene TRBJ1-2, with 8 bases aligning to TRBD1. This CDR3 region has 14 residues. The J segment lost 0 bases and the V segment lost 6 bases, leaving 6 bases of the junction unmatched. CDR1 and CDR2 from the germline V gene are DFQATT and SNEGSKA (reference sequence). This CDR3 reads CSAIRTGSNYGYTF. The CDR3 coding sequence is TGCAGTGCGATAAGGACAGGGTCTAACTATGGCTACACCTTC.

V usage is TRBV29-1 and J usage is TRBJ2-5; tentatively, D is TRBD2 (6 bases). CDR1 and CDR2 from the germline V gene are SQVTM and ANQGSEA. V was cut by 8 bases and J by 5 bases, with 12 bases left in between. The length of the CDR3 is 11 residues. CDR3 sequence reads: CSPAEGETQYF. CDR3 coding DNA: TGCAGCCCAGCGGAGGGTGAGACCCAGTACTTC.

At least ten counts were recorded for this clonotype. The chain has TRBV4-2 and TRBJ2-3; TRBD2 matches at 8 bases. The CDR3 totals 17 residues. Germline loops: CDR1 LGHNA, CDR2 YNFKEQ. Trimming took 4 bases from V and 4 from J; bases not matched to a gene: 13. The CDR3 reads CASSPAYVAGFSDTQYF. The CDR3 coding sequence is TGTGCCAGCAGCCCCGCTTATGTAGCGGGATTTTCAGATACGCAGTATTTT.

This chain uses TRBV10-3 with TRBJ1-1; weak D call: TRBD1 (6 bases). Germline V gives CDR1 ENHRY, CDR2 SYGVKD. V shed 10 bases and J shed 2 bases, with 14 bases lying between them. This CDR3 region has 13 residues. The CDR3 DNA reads TGTGCCACACTGGGACAAATTAACACTGAAGCTTTCTTT. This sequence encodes CATLGQINTEAFF.

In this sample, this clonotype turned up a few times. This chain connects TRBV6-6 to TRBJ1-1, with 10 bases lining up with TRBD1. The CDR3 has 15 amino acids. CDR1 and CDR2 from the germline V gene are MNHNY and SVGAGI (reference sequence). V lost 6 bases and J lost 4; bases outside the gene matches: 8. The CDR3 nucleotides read TGTGCCAGCAGAAGAGACAGGGGGCGCGGCACTGAAGCTTTCTTT. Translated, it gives CASRRDRGRGTEAFF.

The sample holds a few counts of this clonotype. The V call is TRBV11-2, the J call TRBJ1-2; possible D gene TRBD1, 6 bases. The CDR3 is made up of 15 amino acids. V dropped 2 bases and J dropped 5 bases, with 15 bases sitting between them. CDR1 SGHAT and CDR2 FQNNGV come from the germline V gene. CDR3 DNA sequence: TGTGCCAGCAGCTTAAGGGTAGGGGGAATGTATGGCTACACCTTC. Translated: CASSLRVGGMYGYTF.